This T cell receptor (beta chain) was documented in a study of T cell responses to AZD1222 COVID-19 vaccine. Overall study findings and caveats: Regions left unmutated in variants are reportedly the target of nearly half of spike-specific TCRs.

Note on this clone: Its antigen is as yet unknown.

The method was immunoSEQ multiplex PCR; TCRdb's version includes in-frame clones alone and lacks a portion of them. The sample contains approximately 73,000 clones, roughly 89% of which appear only once. The sequence was obtained from an adult in good health. Source: peripheral blood, taken on day 0 of AZD1222 vaccination.

CDR3 in DNA: TGTGCCAGCAGCTTAGGAGGGCTAGCCGCCGGGGAGCTGTTTTTT. It yields the protein CASSLGGLAAGELFF. The chain recombines TRBV7-2 with TRBJ2-2, with D perhaps TRBD2 (5 bases). CDR1 is SGHTA, CDR2 FQGNSA, per germline. V was pared by 1 base and J by 6 bases, with 12 bases between. CDR3 length equals 15 residues.